One sample yielded the 20 T cell receptor beta chains listed below, sequenced in a study of cytomegalovirus exposure and HLA in healthy donors. The PCR contained 60 Vbeta and 13 Jbeta primers. TCRdb's copy holds only in-frame clones and misses some; the assay was immunoSEQ multiplex PCR. The sample lists almost 85,000 clones, more than 70% occurring once. Sequencing was done on a sample of PBMCs. Receptors were obtained from a male donor in good health and CMV-seropositive.

The CDR3 nucleotides read TGCGCCAGCAGCCAAGGGCCGTTAAATCAGCCCCAGCATTTT. Its translation: CASSQGPLNQPQHF. The rearrangement uses TRBV4-1 and TRBJ1-5; D is unresolved. This CDR3 has 14 amino acids. V was trimmed by 1 base and J by 4 bases, leaving 8 bases between them. The V gene's germline CDR1 is MGHRA and CDR2 YSYEKL.

This clone has more than one count but fewer than ten. The chain joins TRBV29-1 to TRBJ1-1; maybe TRBD1 (6 bases). The CDR3 totals 13 residues. The ends were cut back, 6 bases at V and 4 bases at J, with 15 bases in the middle. Per germline, CDR1 SQVTM and CDR2 ANQGSEA. Here the CDR3 DNA reads TGCAGCGTCGCAGGGGAAGGAATCACTGAAGCTTTCTTT. Translated: CSVAGEGITEAFF.

The CDR3 spells CASSSSRDSPYRAFF. CDR3 bases: TGTGCCAGCAGTTCATCCCGGGACAGTCCCTATCGAGCTTTCTTT. The V gene is TRBV28, the J gene TRBJ1-1; 7 positions agree with TRBD1. V lost 4 bases and J lost 10; bases outside the gene matches: 15. The CDR3 length is 15 residues. Looked up from germline, CDR1 is MDHEN and CDR2 is SYDVKM.

This chain joins TRBV6-1 and TRBJ1-2, with 12 bases aligning to TRBD1. J gave up 2 bases and V 6 bases, and 4 bases lay outside the gene matches. This CDR3 is 15 amino acids long. The germline gives CDR1 MNHNS, CDR2 SASEGT. CDR3 sequence (DNA): TGTGCCAGCAGGGGACAGGGGGCAGGGAACTATGGCTACACCTTC. Its protein is CASRGQGAGNYGYTF.

This clone has just a few counts. The chain combines TRBV6-1 with TRBJ1-5; D is unclear. The germline V gene has CDR1 MNHNS and CDR2 SASEGT. The CDR3 consists of 15 residues. Between the trimmed V and J ends, which lost 4 bases and 5 bases, there was a span of 15 bases. The chain's CDR3 is CASSASESGHQPQHF. The DNA for the CDR3 is TGTGCCAGCAGTGCTTCGGAGAGCGGGCATCAGCCCCAGCATTTT.

The rearrangement uses TRBV13 and TRBJ2-7; 14 bases are a match to TRBD2. Per the germline V gene, CDR1 is PRHDT and CDR2 is FYEKMQ (reference sequence). This CDR3 contains 16 residues. V lost 4 bases to trimming and J lost 1 base; unmatched junction nucleotides: 3. CDR3 in DNA: TGTGCCAGCAGCTATGGGACTAGCGGGAGTTCCTACGAGCAGTACTTC. Translation gives CASSYGTSGSSYEQYF. Together with reference TRBV13 and TRBJ2-7, the CDR3 gives the full variable domain: AAGVIQSPRHLIKEKRETATLKCYPIPRHDTVYWYQQGPGQDPQFLISFYEKMQSDKGSIPDRFSAQQFSDYHSELNMSSLELGDSALYFCASSYGTSGSSYEQYFGPGTRLTVT.

This clone was recorded once. V usage is TRBV19 and J usage is TRBJ2-7; TRBD1 matches at 8 bases. CDR1 LNHDA and CDR2 SQIVND come from the germline V gene (reference sequence). The CDR3 spans 14 residues. V shed 3 bases, J shed 7 bases, and the junction held 8 bases outside the gene matches. CDR3 in amino acids: CASSIGQGAEEQYF. The DNA for the CDR3 is TGTGCCAGTAGTATCGGGCAGGGGGCGGAAGAGCAGTACTTC.

The chain carries TRBV4-2 and TRBJ2-3; D is unclear. Germline CDR1 reads LGHNA; CDR2 reads YNFKEQ. The CDR3 is 11 amino acids. Trimming left V 5 bases short and J 3 bases short, with 3 bases between. Written as DNA, the CDR3 is TGTGCCAGCAGCATAACAGATACGCAGTATTTT. Translation gives CASSITDTQYF.

The chain uses TRBV7-2 and TRBJ2-5; D unresolved. The CDR3 is 13 residues long. Trimming removed 5 bases at V and 7 bases at J, with 14 bases between. Per germline, CDR1 SGHTA and CDR2 FQGNSA. Here the CDR3 reads CASSEQRLATQYF. In nucleotides, the CDR3 is TGTGCCAGCAGCGAGCAAAGGTTAGCGACCCAGTACTTC.

The V call is TRBV30, the J call TRBJ2-3; TRBD2 matches at 8 bases. CDR1 and CDR2 from the germline V gene are GTSNPN and SVGIG (reference sequence). V lost 4 bases to trimming and J lost 5 bases; unmatched junction nucleotides: 5. This CDR3 region has 13 residues. The CDR3 DNA reads TGTGCCTGGAACTCGGGAGGGGGAGATACGCAGTATTTT. This codes for CAWNSGGGDTQYF.

This chain connects TRBV27 to TRBJ2-2; 8 bases line up with TRBD1. The CDR3 runs 16 residues. Per germline, CDR1 MNHEY and CDR2 SMNVEV (reference sequence). After removal of 6 bases from V and 2 bases from J, the junction contained 8 bases not matched to a gene. The CDR3 nucleotides are TGTGCCAGCAGACTTCAGGGGGCTATAAACACCGGGGAGCTGTTTTTT. Translated: CASRLQGAINTGELFF.

The V gene is TRBV7-9, the J gene TRBJ2-1; 13 bases match TRBD2. This CDR3 region has 18 residues. Per germline, CDR1 SEHNR and CDR2 FQNEAQ (reference sequence). Trimming took 8 bases from V and 1 from J; bases not matched to a gene: 11. The CDR3 DNA follows: TGTGCCAGCCAACCCGGGACTAGCGGGATCGGATCCTACAATGAGCAGTTCTTC. Translating gives CASQPGTSGIGSYNEQFF.

The chain recombines TRBV30 with TRBJ2-3, with D perhaps TRBD2 (5 bases). The V gene lost 0 bases and the J gene lost 2 bases, with 15 bases spanning the gap. The CDR3 length is 16 residues. CDR1 and CDR2 (germline): GTSNPN, SVGIG (reference sequence). In DNA form, the CDR3 reads TGTGCCTGGAGTGTACTAGGAGTACCTTTCACAGATACGCAGTATTTT. It specifies CAWSVLGVPFTDTQYF.

The rearrangement links TRBV6-1 to TRBJ2-2, with TRBD2 matching over 13 bases. The junction had 3 bases not matched to a gene; V was cut back by 4 bases and J by 4 bases. Germline lookup yields CDR1 MNHNS and CDR2 SASEGT. The CDR3 totals 16 residues. The chain's CDR3 is CASSGLAGGRTGELFF. The CDR3 region has the DNA TGTGCCAGCAGTGGACTAGCGGGAGGTCGCACCGGGGAGCTGTTTTTT.

The chain has TRBV27 and TRBJ2-7, with 8 bases lining up with TRBD1. The CDR3 runs 14 residues. Losses at the gene ends were 4 bases for V and 6 bases for J; bases not matched to a gene: 8. CDR1 is MNHEY and CDR2 is SMNVEV in the germline V gene (reference sequence). The DNA for the CDR3 is TGTGCCAGCAGTTCCTTACCCGGGACAGGCGAGCAGTACTTC. Translation gives CASSSLPGTGEQYF.

This clone was observed once. The chain links TRBV9 to TRBJ2-1; D remains unclear. The V gene lost 0 bases and the J gene lost 0 bases, with 4 bases spanning the gap. Germline V gene data show CDR1 as SGDLS and CDR2 as YYNGEE. The CDR3 is 14 residues long. The CDR3 DNA sequence: TGTGCCAGCAGCGTAGACGGCTCCTACAATGAGCAGTTCTTC. It is translated as CASSVDGSYNEQFF.

The CDR3 is CASSLKTSGRAGELFF. The DNA for the CDR3 is TGTGCCAGCAGCTTGAAAACTAGCGGGAGGGCCGGGGAGCTGTTTTTT. The chain is built from TRBV5-4 and TRBJ2-2, with 13 bases identical to TRBD2. Germline trimming cut 1 base from V and 6 bases from J; bases unmatched to any gene: 3. Germline V CDR1 and CDR2: SGHNT, YYREEE (reference sequence). The CDR3 extends over 16 amino acids.

As regards this clone: At one end, the junction sequence differs from germline, possibly due to a read error. The rearrangement links TRBV14 to TRBJ2-7, with a possible D match to TRBD2 (6 bases). This CDR3 is 17 amino acids long. Germline V gene data show CDR1 as SGHDN and CDR2 as FVKESK. The CDR3 here is CDSSQVFRTTSSYEQYF. The CDR3 nucleotides are TGTGACAGCAGCCAAGTCTTCAGGACTACCTCTTCCTACGAGCAGTACTTC.

V is TRBV2 and J is TRBJ1-4, with TRBD1 matching over 7 bases. The CDR3 has 14 residues. From germline, CDR1 is SNHLY and CDR2 FYNNEI. V lost 6 bases, J lost 5 bases, and 6 bases stayed unmatched. DNA of the CDR3: TGTGCCAGCAGCCCGGGACAGAAGAATGAAAAACTGTTTTTT. Amino acids: CASSPGQKNEKLFF.

The genes are TRBV7-9 and TRBJ1-1; D gene uncertain. CDR3 length equals 17 residues. V shed 2 bases and J shed 4 bases, with 20 bases lying between them. Per the germline V gene, CDR1 is SEHNR and CDR2 is FQNEAQ (reference sequence). CDR3 residues: CASSLLASLRRGTEAFF. DNA of the CDR3: TGTGCCAGCAGCTTACTTGCCTCACTCAGGCGGGGCACTGAAGCTTTCTTT.